What follows describes a single T cell receptor (beta chain). The sample originates from a study of control samples from healthy donors and cancer patients. Generated by immunoSEQ multiplex PCR, the TCRdb table keeps only in-frame clones and is missing some. The data show 45,000 to 60,000 clones, approximately 94% seen once. The CDR3 length is 14 residues. Trimming took 6 bases from V and 10 from J; bases not matched to a gene: 8. From germline, CDR1 is SGHTA and CDR2 FQGNSA. The TCR sequence derives from a man aged 30-40 years with colorectal cancer. Sequencing used PBMCs. The chain combines TRBV7-2 with TRBJ1-6, with 8 nucleotides matching TRBD1. The CDR3 DNA sequence: TGTGCCAGCAGTATATCAGGGGGCGGCTCACCCCTCCACTTT. Translated: CASSISGGGSPLHF.